This entry lists 29 T cell receptor beta chains sequenced from one sample in a study of shared clonotypes between healthy human individuals. Clones were sequenced by immunoSEQ multiplex PCR, and TCRdb holds only the in-frame ones, with some missing. The sample lists 2 million to 2.5 million clones; 92% were seen once. The sample was naive CD4+ T cells from PBMCs. Subset reported: CD45RA+ positively selected. These receptors were taken from a man between 18 and 29 years old in good health. Some clones in this sample may be carry-over from other donors' samples.

The gene calls are TRBV25-1 and TRBJ2-3; D unclear. Germline CDR1 MGHDK, CDR2 SYGVNS. This CDR3 is 12 amino acids long. V gave up 6 bases and J gave up 6 bases, with 10 bases separating them. The CDR3 is CASSSPGDTQYF. Here the CDR3 DNA reads TGTGCCAGCAGCTCGCCTGGGGATACGCAGTATTTT.

V gene TRBV5-1 combines with J gene TRBJ2-7; 13 bases are shared with TRBD2. This CDR3 contains 16 residues. Germline CDR1 SGHRS, CDR2 YFSETQ. The junction had 5 bases not matched to a gene; V was cut back by 4 bases and J by 1 base. The CDR3 region has the DNA TGCGCCAGCAGCGGGACTAGCGGGATAGCGTCCTACGAGCAGTACTTC. Translating gives CASSGTSGIASYEQYF.

The rearrangement joins TRBV7-3 to TRBJ2-2; TRBD2 matches at 11 bases. CDR1 is SGHTA, CDR2 FQGTGA, per germline. CDR3 length: 16 residues. The J segment lost 4 bases and the V segment lost 1 base, leaving 2 bases of the junction unmatched. The CDR3 nucleotides read TGTGCCAGCAGCTTAAGTGGACTAGCGGGCACCGGGGAGCTGTTTTTT. Translation: CASSLSGLAGTGELFF.

This sequence joins TRBV14 and TRBJ2-1, with D possibly TRBD2 on 5 matching bases. The CDR3 sequence is 15 residues long. V shed 4 bases and J shed 3 bases, with 13 bases lying between them. The V gene's germline CDR1 is SGHDN and CDR2 FVKESK. The CDR3 DNA is TGTGCCAGCAGCCCCGGACTGGATTACTACAATGAGCAGTTCTTC. The encoded protein is CASSPGLDYYNEQFF.

The chain is built from TRBV29-1 and TRBJ2-7, with D hard to call. Germline V gene data show CDR1 as SQVTM and CDR2 as ANQGSEA. This CDR3 comprises 12 residues. The V end was cut by 5 bases, the J end by 0 bases, with 8 bases between. The CDR3 nucleotides are TGCAGCGTTTGTTTGGGCTCCTACGAGCAGTACTTC. It yields the protein CSVCLGSYEQYF.

The rearrangement joins TRBV28 to TRBJ2-1; 7 positions match TRBD2. The trim removed 3 bases at V and 7 bases at J, leaving 9 bases unmatched. CDR3 size: 15 residues. Germline V gene data show CDR1 as MDHEN and CDR2 as SYDVKM. The DNA for the CDR3 is TGTGCCAGCAGTTTCGGGGGAGGGGTATTGAATGAGCAGTTCTTC. As protein: CASSFGGGVLNEQFF.

This clone was found once. This chain uses TRBV28 with TRBJ2-1; the D gene is possibly TRBD2 (6 bases). This CDR3 has 16 amino acids. Germline V lookup: CDR1 MDHEN, CDR2 SYDVKM. Trimming took off 2 bases at V and 9 bases at J, with 20 bases between the two ends. This CDR3 reads CASSLTWGLSQREQFF. The CDR3 DNA reads as TGTGCCAGCAGTTTAACCTGGGGACTTTCGCAGCGTGAGCAGTTCTTC.

The rearrangement uses TRBV6-1 and TRBJ1-4, with TRBD1 as a possible D gene (5 bases). Deletions cut 4 bases from V and 7 bases from J, with 10 bases between. In germline, CDR1 is MNHNS, CDR2 SASEGT. The CDR3 contains 13 residues. CDR3 sequence reads: CASSARQREKLFF. The CDR3, as DNA: TGTGCCAGCAGTGCTCGACAGCGTGAAAAACTGTTTTTT.

The V and J genes are TRBV5-6 and TRBJ2-7; the D gene is possibly TRBD1 (6 bases). Germline CDR1 reads SGHDT; CDR2 reads YYEEEE. The CDR3 spans 14 residues. Trimming left V 3 bases short and J 3 bases short, with 13 bases between. Here the CDR3 DNA reads TGTGCCAGCAGCTACGTGGGGGCTCACTACGAGCAGTACTTC. Its protein is CASSYVGAHYEQYF.

This clone appeared once. The rearrangement links TRBV27 to TRBJ1-1; TRBD1 is a possible D gene (5 bases). Germline CDR1 reads MNHEY; CDR2 reads SMNVEV (reference sequence). The CDR3 consists of 14 residues. V lost 6 bases to trimming and J lost 8 bases, with 19 bases between them. For the CDR3, the DNA is TGTGCCAGCAGCCCTCTCCAGGGCCCAGTGGAAGCTTTCTTT. Its translation: CASSPLQGPVEAFF.

The chain links TRBV6-5 to TRBJ1-2; a weak D match, TRBD1 (6 bases). CDR1 MNHEY and CDR2 SVGAGI come from the germline V gene. The germline V and J ends were trimmed by 7 bases and 8 bases, with 11 bases remaining between them. The CDR3 consists of 11 residues. Here the CDR3 DNA reads TGTGCCAGCACAAGCGGGGGCGGCTACACCTTC. Its protein product is CASTSGGGYTF.

The chain carries TRBV20-1 and TRBJ1-1; D might be TRBD1 (5 bases). This CDR3 has 11 amino acids. V shed 2 bases and J shed 8 bases, with 9 bases lying between them. The germline gives CDR1 DFQATT, CDR2 SNEGSKA (reference sequence). Written as DNA, the CDR3 is TGCAGTGCTAGAAAAGGGGTGGAAGCTTTCTTT. This encodes CSARKGVEAFF.

This clone was found once. V is TRBV5-1 and J is TRBJ2-3; 10 bases line up with TRBD2. Per the germline V gene, CDR1 is SGHRS and CDR2 is YFSETQ. J gave up 2 bases and V 3 bases, and 12 bases lay outside the gene matches. The CDR3 runs to 18 residues. The CDR3 spells CASSWGTSGDFLTDTQYF. The CDR3 bases are TGCGCCAGCAGCTGGGGCACTAGCGGGGATTTCCTCACAGATACGCAGTATTTT.

Details on this clone: Other DNA sequences in the same sample also yield this CDR3. Here the CDR3 DNA reads TGTGCCAGCAGCTTAGAAGGCGGGAGCTCCTACGAGCAGTACTTC. It is translated as CASSLEGGSSYEQYF. This sequence joins TRBV7-2 and TRBJ2-7; 7 bases align to TRBD2. The V and J ends lost 1 base and 0 bases, in that order; junction bases with no gene match: 3. The CDR3 is 15 residues long. Germline V CDR1 and CDR2: SGHTA, FQGNSA.

V usage is TRBV15 and J usage is TRBJ2-1, with TRBD2 identical over 13 bases. Germline CDR1 LNHNV, CDR2 YYDKDF (reference sequence). The CDR3 runs to 16 residues. Trimming at V came to 5 bases and at J to 4 bases, leaving 5 bases not matched to a gene. The CDR3 DNA is TGTGCCACCAGCTTAACTAGCGGGAGGGTGTACAATGAGCAGTTCTTC. Translation gives CATSLTSGRVYNEQFF.

The rearrangement joins TRBV27 to TRBJ2-2, with TRBD2 as a possible D gene (5 bases). CDR1 and CDR2 from the germline V gene are MNHEY and SMNVEV (reference sequence). Trimming shortened V by 6 bases and J by 0 bases, and 11 bases separated the two germline ends. This CDR3 has 15 amino acids. The CDR3 sequence is CASSVLVTNTGELFF. Here the CDR3 DNA reads TGTGCCAGCAGCGTACTAGTGACGAACACCGGGGAGCTGTTTTTT.

The chain recombines TRBV9 with TRBJ1-1, with no clear D. This CDR3 spans 15 amino acids. Trimming took off 0 bases at V and 5 bases at J, with 14 bases between the two ends. CDR1 and CDR2 from the germline V gene are SGDLS and YYNGEE. The CDR3 loop reads CASSVGLEIRTEAFF. The CDR3 DNA is TGTGCCAGCAGCGTAGGTCTCGAGATAAGGACTGAAGCTTTCTTT.

This clone was detected only a few times. The rearrangement joins TRBV4-2 to TRBJ1-1; D is perhaps TRBD1 (5 bases). Per germline, CDR1 LGHNA and CDR2 YNFKEQ. V lost 4 bases and J 0 bases, leaving 12 bases between the germline ends. CDR3 length: 15 residues. The CDR3 reads CASSPSGMMNTEAFF. The DNA of the CDR3 is TGTGCCAGCAGCCCCTCAGGGATGATGAACACTGAAGCTTTCTTT.

The CDR3 reads CASSYNRRGPYEQYF. In DNA form, the CDR3 reads TGTGCCAGCAGTTACAACCGAAGGGGACCCTACGAGCAGTACTTC. The chain is built from TRBV6-5 and TRBJ2-7; D possibly uses TRBD1 or TRBD2 (5 bases each). This CDR3 is 15 amino acids long. The germline V gene has CDR1 MNHEY and CDR2 SVGAGI. With 2 bases removed from V and 2 bases from J, the gap between germline ends came to 13 bases.

This clone was seen a single time. The chain couples TRBV7-2 to TRBJ2-3; possible D gene TRBD1, 6 bases. CDR1 is SGHTA, CDR2 FQGNSA, per germline. This CDR3 region has 16 residues. Trimming shortened V by 5 bases and J by 5 bases, and 20 bases separated the two germline ends. CDR3 sequence: CASSTGPGARGDTQYF. CDR3 DNA sequence: TGTGCCAGCAGCACCGGCCCAGGGGCGAGAGGAGATACGCAGTATTTT. Full variable domain (missing parts from reference TRBV7-2 and TRBJ2-3): GAGVSQSPSNKVTEKGKDVELRCDPISGHTALYWYRQSLGQGLEFLIYFQGNSAPDKSGLPSDRFSAERTGGSVSTLTIQRTQQEDSAVYLCASSTGPGARGDTQYFGPGTRLTVL.

As regards this clone: The junction and the germline gene differ at one end; a read error may be behind it. This chain uses TRBV6-4 with TRBJ1-1; no definite D call. The CDR3 totals 9 residues. The V gene's germline CDR1 is MRHNA and CDR2 SNTAGT. CDR3 sequence reads: CASSDPQTF. CDR3 bases: TGTGCCAGCAGTGACCCACAGACTTTC.

This chain connects TRBV7-3 to TRBJ2-2, with 9 nucleotides matching TRBD1. This CDR3 spans 15 amino acids. Losses at the gene ends were 6 bases for V and 1 base for J; bases not matched to a gene: 3. The V gene's germline CDR1 is SGHTA and CDR2 FQGTGA. CDR3 DNA sequence: TGTGCCAGCAGTCCGGACAGGGGGAACACCGGGGAGCTGTTTTTT. This gives the protein CASSPDRGNTGELFF.

A word on this clone: This same CDR3 is encoded by further DNA sequences in the sample. As DNA, the CDR3 is TGTGCCAGCTCACCGGCTAGCGGGGGTACCTACGAGCAGTACTTC. Translated: CASSPASGGTYEQYF. The chain joins TRBV18 to TRBJ2-7, with TRBD2 identical over 10 bases. The germline V gene has CDR1 KGHSH and CDR2 LQKENI. The junction had 4 bases not matched to a gene; V was cut back by 3 bases and J by 2 bases. The CDR3 length is 15 residues.

In its sample, this clone was seen a few times. The chain employs TRBV9 and TRBJ1-1; D unresolved. V lost 2 bases and J lost 3, with 11 bases in between. Germline V gene data show CDR1 as SGDLS and CDR2 as YYNGEE. This CDR3 spans 14 amino acids. The CDR3 here is CASSVRRQDTEAFF. CDR3 coding DNA: TGTGCCAGCAGCGTCAGACGGCAAGACACTGAAGCTTTCTTT.

The chain combines TRBV4-1 with TRBJ2-7; 7 bases are a match to TRBD1. The CDR3 length is 14 residues. V shed 2 bases, J shed 4 bases, and the junction held 5 bases outside the gene matches. Germline assignment: CDR1 MGHRA and CDR2 YSYEKL. CDR3: CASSQPGQLYEQYF. The CDR3 DNA reads as TGCGCCAGCAGCCAACCGGGACAGCTTTACGAGCAGTACTTC.

This chain joins TRBV4-3 and TRBJ2-7; the match to TRBD1 covers 7 bases. V dropped 3 bases and J dropped 5; count of bases not matched to a gene: 7. This CDR3 comprises 14 residues. From germline, CDR1 is LGHNA and CDR2 YSLEER. As DNA, the CDR3 is TGCGCCAGCAGCCAGAACAGGGGTTCCCACGAGCAGTACTTC. Translation: CASSQNRGSHEQYF.

V is TRBV7-9 and J is TRBJ2-7; 8 nucleotides match TRBD2. The CDR3 is 17 amino acids. Trimming at V came to 1 base and at J to 2 bases, leaving 10 bases not matched to a gene. From germline, CDR1 is SEHNR and CDR2 FQNEAQ (reference sequence). In DNA, the CDR3 is TGTGCCAGCAGCTTAGGGAAGCCGGGACTAGGCGCCTACGAGCAGTACTTC. It is translated as CASSLGKPGLGAYEQYF.

The chain couples TRBV7-9 to TRBJ1-1, with D possibly TRBD1 on 6 matching bases. The CDR3 loop spans 15 amino acids. CDR1 and CDR2 (germline): SEHNR, FQNEAQ (reference sequence). Trimming left V 5 bases short and J 1 base short, with 14 bases between. CDR3 sequence reads: CASSLVVDRNTEAFF. The DNA for the CDR3 is TGTGCCAGCAGCCTAGTAGTGGACAGGAACACTGAAGCTTTCTTT.

This chain connects TRBV4-1 to TRBJ2-1; D uncertain. The CDR3 length is 15 residues. V lost 4 bases, J lost 6 bases, and 16 bases lay in between. Per the germline V gene, CDR1 is MGHRA and CDR2 is YSYEKL. The CDR3 region is CASSPLAVRGNEQFF. The CDR3 region has the DNA TGCGCCAGCAGCCCACTGGCGGTCCGCGGCAATGAGCAGTTCTTC.